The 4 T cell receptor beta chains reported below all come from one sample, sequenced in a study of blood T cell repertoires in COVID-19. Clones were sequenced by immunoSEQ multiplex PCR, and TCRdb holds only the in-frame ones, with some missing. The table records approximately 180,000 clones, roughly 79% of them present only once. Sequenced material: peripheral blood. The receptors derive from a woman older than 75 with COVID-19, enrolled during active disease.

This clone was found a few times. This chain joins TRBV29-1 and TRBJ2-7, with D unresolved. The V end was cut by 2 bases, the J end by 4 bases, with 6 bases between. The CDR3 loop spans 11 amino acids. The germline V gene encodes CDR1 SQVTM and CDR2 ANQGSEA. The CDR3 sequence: CSVELLYEQYF. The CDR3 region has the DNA TGCAGCGTTGAACTCCTTTACGAGCAGTACTTC.

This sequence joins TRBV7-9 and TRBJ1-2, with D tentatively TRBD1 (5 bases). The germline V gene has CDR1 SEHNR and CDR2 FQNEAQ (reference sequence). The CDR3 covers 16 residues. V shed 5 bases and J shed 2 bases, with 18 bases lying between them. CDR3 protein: CASSLGGRGKNYGYTF. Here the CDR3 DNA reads TGTGCCAGCAGCCTCGGGGGACGTGGAAAAAACTATGGCTACACCTTC.

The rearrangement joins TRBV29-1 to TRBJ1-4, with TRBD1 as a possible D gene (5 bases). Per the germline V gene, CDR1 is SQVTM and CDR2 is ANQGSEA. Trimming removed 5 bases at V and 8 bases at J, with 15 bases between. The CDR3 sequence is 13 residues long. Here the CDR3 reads CSVSLGGDEKLFF. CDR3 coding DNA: TGCAGCGTTTCCCTGGGGGGGGACGAAAAACTGTTTTTT.

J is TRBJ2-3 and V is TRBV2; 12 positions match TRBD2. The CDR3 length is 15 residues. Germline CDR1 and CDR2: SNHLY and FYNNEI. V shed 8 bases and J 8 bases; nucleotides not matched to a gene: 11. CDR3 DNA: TGTGCCAGCCTGGGACTAGCGGGCCTATGGGGTACGCAGTATTTT. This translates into CASLGLAGLWGTQYF. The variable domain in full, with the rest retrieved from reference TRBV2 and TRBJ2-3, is EPEVTQTPSHQVTQMGQEVILRCVPISNHLYFYWYRQILGQKVEFLVSFYNNEISEKSEIFDDQFSVERPDGSNFTLKIRSTKLEDSAMYFCASLGLAGLWGTQYFGPGTRLTVL.